The 11 T cell receptor beta chains given below trace back to one sample, sequenced in a study of technical replicates of blood from a handful of donors. Assay: immunoSEQ multiplex PCR; the TCRdb copy retains only in-frame clones and omits some. The sample holds some 71,000 clones, approximately 96% seen once. Sequenced sample: T cells isolated from PBMCs. Receptor source: a human donor in good health.

This sequence joins TRBV29-1 and TRBJ1-3; a possible D gene is TRBD1 (5 bases). The CDR3 is 14 amino acids. Germline CDR1 and CDR2: SQVTM and ANQGSEA. V shed 4 bases and J shed 0 bases, with 10 bases lying between them. In DNA, the CDR3 is TGCAGCGTTGCCCAGGGACTCTCTGGAAACACCATATATTTT. Its protein is CSVAQGLSGNTIYF.

The chain combines TRBV28 with TRBJ2-6, with 10 bases that match TRBD1. Germline V gene sequence: CDR1 MDHEN, CDR2 SYDVKM. The CDR3 runs to 20 residues. V lost 6 bases and J lost 2; bases outside the gene matches: 16. The DNA for the CDR3 is TGTGCCAGCAGAATCAGTGGGTTGGACAGGGGGGATCCTGGGGCCAACGTCCTGACTTTC. This codes for CASRISGLDRGDPGANVLTF.

The chain recombines TRBV19 with TRBJ1-5; D not resolved. Trimming cost V 0 bases and J 2 bases, with 11 bases left between them. This CDR3 comprises 16 residues. Germline CDR1 LNHDA, CDR2 SQIVND (reference sequence). In nucleotides, the CDR3 is TGTGCCAGTAGTATAGATTGGCGCAGGCGCAATCAGCCCCAGCATTTT. This gives the protein CASSIDWRRRNQPQHF.

This rearrangement joins TRBV5-1 to TRBJ2-7, with TRBD1 matching 7 bases. V dropped 4 bases and J dropped 3; count of bases not matched to a gene: 10. The germline CDR1 and CDR2 sequences are SGHRS and YFSETQ. The CDR3 extends over 15 amino acids. In DNA, the CDR3 is TGCGCCAGCAGCGTCGGCGGACAGGCTCACTACGAGCAGTACTTC. Its protein is CASSVGGQAHYEQYF.

The J gene is TRBJ2-2, the V gene TRBV11-2; 9 nucleotides align to TRBD1. Germline assignment: CDR1 SGHAT and CDR2 FQNNGV. With 5 bases clipped from V and 5 bases from J, the junction kept 9 bases outside the gene matches. The CDR3 has 16 amino acids. CDR3 sequence reads: CASSTAKDRGTGELFF. Here the CDR3 DNA reads TGTGCCAGCAGCACAGCCAAGGACAGGGGTACCGGGGAGCTGTTTTTT.

The genes are TRBV7-9 and TRBJ2-5; D is unresolved. With 2 bases removed from V and 5 bases from J, the gap between germline ends came to 9 bases. This CDR3 spans 13 amino acids. Germline V gene sequence: CDR1 SEHNR, CDR2 FQNEAQ (reference sequence). CDR3 in amino acids: CASSLTLAETQYF. The DNA for the CDR3 is TGTGCCAGCAGCTTAACCTTAGCTGAGACCCAGTACTTC. Full variable domain (outside the CDR3, taken from reference TRBV7-9 and TRBJ2-5): DTGVSQNPRHKITKRGQNVTFRCDPISEHNRLYWYRQTLGQGPEFLTYFQNEAQLEKSRLLSDRFSAERPKGSFSTLEIQRTEQGDSAMYLCASSLTLAETQYFGPGTRLLVL.

This rearrangement joins TRBV7-2 to TRBJ2-7, with D possibly being TRBD2 (5 bases). This CDR3 spans 12 amino acids. CDR1 is SGHTA and CDR2 is FQGNSA in the germline V gene. The germline V and J ends were trimmed by 2 bases and 9 bases, with 11 bases remaining between them. The CDR3 here is CASSLYGGGQYF. CDR3 bases: TGTGCCAGCAGCTTATACGGTGGAGGGCAGTACTTC.

The CDR3 loop is CASSTFTGVNTEAFF. In DNA, the CDR3 is TGTGCCAGTAGTACTTTCACAGGAGTAAACACTGAAGCTTTCTTT. The genes are TRBV19 and TRBJ1-1; weak D call: TRBD1 (5 bases). In germline, CDR1 is LNHDA, CDR2 SQIVND (reference sequence). Trimming shortened V by 4 bases and J by 2 bases, and 14 bases separated the two germline ends. The CDR3 extends over 15 amino acids.

V and J are TRBV4-1 and TRBJ2-1, with 8 bases matching TRBD2. Germline lookup yields CDR1 MGHRA and CDR2 YSYEKL. The CDR3 spans 17 residues. The V and J ends lost 1 base and 4 bases, in that order; junction bases with no gene match: 9. As DNA, the CDR3 is TGCGCCAGCAGCCAAGCCCCCCTAGCGGGCTCATACAATGAGCAGTTCTTC. Protein: CASSQAPLAGSYNEQFF.

The gene calls are TRBV19 and TRBJ1-2; D call uncertain. Trimming cost V 4 bases and J 2 bases, with 2 bases left between them. Germline CDR1 and CDR2: LNHDA and SQIVND (reference sequence). The CDR3 has 11 residues. CDR3: CASSTNYGYTF. CDR3 bases: TGTGCCAGTAGTACGAACTATGGCTACACCTTC.

This chain links TRBV5-1 with TRBJ2-2, with no clear D. The CDR3 contains 13 residues. Trimming removed 6 bases at V and 4 bases at J, with 10 bases between. Per germline, CDR1 SGHRS and CDR2 YFSETQ. This CDR3 is CASTPIPTGELFF. CDR3 DNA sequence: TGCGCCAGCACCCCTATTCCCACCGGGGAGCTGTTTTTT.